This T cell receptor beta chain originates from a study of cytomegalovirus exposure and HLA in healthy donors (dated by TCRdb to 2015 to 2018). Some background on the complete study: In an earlier analysis of approximately 500 of the donors, 276 Gb of sequence data and 117 million unique TCR beta sequences from about 179 million T cells were reported. An early release that covered about 600 HLA-typed donors contained approximately 300 gigabases of sequencing data and around 85 million unique TCR sequences. Of the roughly 390 genotyped donors, 75% to 85% were placed in the genetic ancestry cluster associated with self-reported Caucasian donors. The aim of the study was to test whether cataloging public T cell receptors could identify signatures of past pathogen exposure. The study profiled the T cell repertoires of hundreds of subjects by immunosequencing and related them to cytomegalovirus serostatus. Along with the roughly 700-subject first cohort, a separate validation cohort of 120 different subjects was used. To predict cytomegalovirus infection status, the study combined high-throughput TCR immunosequencing, statistical association of individual TCRs with disease status, and machine learning. A later analysis re-analyzed previously published TCR beta repertoires from approximately 700 donors and added high-resolution HLA genotyping to study TCR occurrence patterns. In the later analysis, no new phenotypic data were used to find candidate immune exposures; instead, reliance was placed on TCR beta sequences and their occurrence across donors. In an earlier analysis of 500 to 650 of the donors, high-throughput TCR beta sequencing was used to judge whether each TCR beta V gene segment behaved as functional or pseudogenic. Donor age, sex, ethnicity and CMV serostatus were collected together with the repertoire data. A later genetic analysis took genome-wide SNP genotypes for about 55% of the 666 donors and used that subset as a discovery cohort. All discovery cohort repertoires had been generated on a single sequencing platform. Both class I and class II loci were covered by HLA typing, at four-digit resolution. Typing coverage varied by locus: roughly 629-640 donors for A, B, C, DRB1 and DQB1; approximately 500 for DQA1; some 610 for DPA1; 400 to 480 for DPB1. Because of strong linkage in the cohort, a handful of DR-DQ haplotypes were treated as single units for association and clustering. Among a few hundred genotyped donors of the cohort, an average of 235,054 unique TCR beta nucleotide sequences were sequenced per donor, around 20% of them non-productive. Results the study describes overall, beyond this receptor: The sequencing pipeline was judged likely to have produced a cluster of highly shared sequence variants as a technical artifact. In vitro tests confirmed that a few of the cytomegalovirus-associated TCR beta chains recognize cytomegalovirus antigens. This cohort had only TCR beta chains sequenced, and the lack of alpha or paired-chain data limited which features could be detected. Because counts were too low, roughly 18 rarely observed V segments, including chromosome 9 orphons, were left out of the earlier analysis of 587 of the donors. The 87-base-pair reads could not distinguish some IMGT-functional V segments, including TRBV6-2 and TRBV6-3, so those segments were excluded. In a later analysis, the rate of TCR association differed among HLA loci, with DRB1 alleles having the most associated TCRs and HLA-C alleles having the fewest. In a later analysis, HLA-associated TCR beta chains showed more clonal expansion and lower generation probabilities than non-associated chains that were equally common. A further reported finding was that TCR beta sequences accurately predicted the HLA-A and HLA-B alleles for most subjects in the first cohort. Most TCR sequences were seen in very few donors, while some public TCRs were found in many individuals. The classifier was reported to diagnose cytomegalovirus status with high specificity and sensitivity in both the original and validation cohorts. The only immune exposure information available for the cohort was CMV serostatus. HLA typing was unavailable for some donors at each locus, so association tests used only the typed subset. A later genetic analysis reported fewer N-insertions in productive TCRs among donors in an Asian-associated ancestry cluster than the roughly 620-donor mean. A later analysis associated about 17,000 TCR beta sequences with specific HLA alleles at a false discovery rate of 0.05. In a later analysis, most CMV-associated TCR beta chains were found to appear HLA-restricted, with HLA associations seemingly driven largely by CMV exposure. In a later analysis, several top co-occurrence clusters were reported to appear linked to parvovirus B19, influenza, CMV and Epstein-Barr virus. V-gene and J-gene trimming of TCR beta chains was associated with a missense DCLRE1C variant in a later genetic analysis, and the association was replicated in an independent cohort. Linkage disequilibrium might explain the correlated functional status among segregating V segments, but an unknown experimental factor could not be excluded. Sequencing depth was assumed to be roughly uniform across donors in the presence/absence analyses, though that assumption may not hold. When HLA alleles, especially DR and DQ, strongly co-occurred, attributing TCR associations to individual alleles was difficult. A total of fewer than 200 TCR beta chains were listed by the study as associated with cytomegalovirus. The authors suggested that the approach could potentially be extended to other disease states and immunological phenotypes. Broadly in line with IMGT annotations, most TCR beta V segments showed up in productive rearrangements about 90% or about 30% of the time in an earlier analysis of some 590 of the donors.

Concerning this clone: Its antigen is not yet known. No per-base quality is available; no much larger clone lies one base away.

The library relied on the immunoSEQ multiplex PCR assay. For the multiplex PCR, a mixture combining 60 forward primers for TCR Vbeta segments and 13 reverse primers for TCR Jbeta segments was used. A multiplex PCR assay on genomic DNA amplified the CDR3 region of rearranged TCR beta genes. The Illumina HiSeq System was used to sequence the amplified TCR beta libraries as 87-base-pair reads. The original pipeline was this. A later analysis counted approximately 76 million unique TCR beta chains across the approximately 700 repertoires, and 9.5 million to 11 million of these chains were shared by at least two donors. Raw reads were error-corrected and collapsed into unique sequences by a nearest-neighbor algorithm in which closely related sequences were merged to remove PCR and sequencing errors. To assign V, D and J gene segments, CDR3 sequences were aligned to IMGT reference sequences. For a sequence to be retained, at least a six-nucleotide match to both a V gene segment and a J gene segment was required. Rearrangements were called productive when the CDR3 lacked stop codons and stayed in frame with V and J; all others were non-productive. CDR3 was defined according to IMGT convention as the region running from the second conserved V-encoded cysteine to the conserved J-encoded phenylalanine. The earlier analysis of about 560 of the donors excluded any sequence lacking an unambiguous match to a single V gene segment. In an earlier analysis of approximately 610 of the donors, V segments were called functional above 56.7% productive rearrangements and were called segregating when the between-donor standard deviation exceeded 5%. A statistical classification framework was built to diagnose cytomegalovirus status from the catalog of TCR beta chain sequences. In a later analysis, TCR nucleotide sequences were compared against IMGT/GENE-DB human TR gene sequences so that V and J genes could be assigned. Using the TCRdist pipeline, a later analysis assigned CDR3 sequences along with most-parsimonious VDJ recombination scenarios. A later analysis defined each TCR beta chain by its CDR3 amino acid sequence plus V-gene family, and excluded reads lacking a unique V-gene family. In a later analysis, 500 to 700 highly shared, low-generation-probability nucleotide sequences were removed to address suspected cross-contamination and a sequencing artifact. A later analysis calculated a clonal expansion index for each public chain from normalized within-repertoire ranks of inferred template counts. Generation probabilities in a later analysis came from a VDJ recombination model fitted to out-of-frame rearrangements, and those results were checked against IGoR. Hypergeometric tests were used in a later analysis to score TCR-TCR, TCR-HLA and TCR-CMV co-occurrence, with a repertoire-size bias correction applied to the TCR pairs. A later analysis estimated false discovery rates by permuting HLA or CMV assignments 20 times. In a later analysis, co-occurring TCRs were grouped with DBSCAN, and TCRdist sequence similarity was added when clustering was performed within HLA-allele-positive subsets. Repertoires with fewer than 30,000 or more than 120,000 public chains, plus five repertoires with anomalous nucleotide sharing, were excluded from co-occurrence clustering. TCRdb stores this immuneACCESS table with in-frame sequences only. Part of the clones is absent; in the studies checked, under half of the shortfall reflects unresolved V genes, and no reason is known for the rest. Clone size and V and J calls were adopted from that table, with D and trimming inferred from the DNA. The sample data list about 160,000 clones, and 85% of these were observed just once. Clones ranked in the top ten supply 1% of the sample.

CDR1 and CDR2 were assigned from the germline V gene as MNHNS and SASEGT. V is trimmed back by 6 bases and J by 7 bases, and the junction contains 5 bases that no gene match accounts for. The CDR3 sequence holds 15 residues, the cysteine and phenylalanine included. Only CDR3 DNA remains: 45 bases, in frame from the first base. The cohort comprised several hundred healthy bone marrow donors. At the time of sampling, every cohort member was nominally healthy, though immune exposures that went unrecorded were likely present. The donor was CMV seronegative and was included in the group of 352 seronegative cohort members. A peripheral blood sample was provided by each donor, and peripheral blood mononuclear cells were used for TCR beta sequencing. The Qiagen DNeasy Blood Extraction Kit was used to extract genomic DNA from the blood cell samples.

Here the chain combines TRBV6-1 and TRBJ2-1, with TRBD2 identical over 14 junction bases. Sequenced: PBMCs. This clonotype was obtained from a boy younger than 10 in good health and CMV-seronegative. The bases read TGTGCCAGCAGGCCCCGACTAGCGGGGGGGAATGAGCAGTTCTTC. Translated, this gives CASRPRLAGGNEQFF.